This T cell receptor beta chain stems from a study of patients and donors after allogeneic stem cell transplantation. TCRdb itself ran the RT-PCR reads through MiXCR, one entry per CDR3 protein. The repertoire holds 200,000 to 250,000 distinct CDR3 sequences, with 35% to 45% as singletons. Per germline, CDR1 SGHKS and CDR2 YYEKEE (reference sequence). The germline V and J ends were trimmed by 4 bases and 4 bases, with 21 bases remaining between them. The CDR3 length is 18 residues. The sequence was collected from a human donor who was either an allogeneic HSCT recipient or a stem cell or donor lymphocyte infusion donor (not recorded which). It is not recorded whose cells these are; they may come from a transplant donor. Sequenced: blood, either unsorted or a sorted T cell fraction (not recorded which). The genes are TRBV5-5 and TRBJ1-6, with a possible D match to TRBD1 (5 bases). The CDR3 DNA is TGTGCCAGCAGCCCAAGTAGGGCAGGGAGGAGTTATAATTCACCCCTCCACTTT. Its protein is CASSPSRAGRSYNSPLHF.